The 9 T cell receptor beta chains given below trace back to one sample, sequenced in a study of cytomegalovirus exposure and HLA in healthy donors (dated 2017 in TCRdb). Libraries were prepared through the immunoSEQ multiplex PCR assay. A mixture of 60 forward primers for TCR Vbeta segments and 13 reverse primers for TCR Jbeta segments was used in the multiplex PCR. The table comes from immuneACCESS by way of TCRdb, which keeps in-frame sequences with V and J called. Part of the clones is missing from these tables; in studies checked, under half for an unresolved V gene and the rest for unknown reasons. The sample table records approximately 100,000 clones; over 60% of these occur just once. In total, the top ten clones hold around 15% of the sample. The sample taken for sequencing was PBMCs. These receptors were obtained from a man aged 60-69 years in good health and CMV-seropositive.

The V gene is TRBV30, the J gene TRBJ1-4; D unclear. V gave up 1 base and J gave up 7 bases, with 13 bases separating them. This CDR3 is 14 amino acids long. Germline V gene data show CDR1 as GTSNPN and CDR2 as SVGIG (reference sequence). CDR3 DNA sequence: TGTGCCTGGAGTGCTGACCCCGGAGGTGAAAAACTGTTTTTT. Amino acids: CAWSADPGGEKLFF.

The chain combines TRBV18 with TRBJ2-3; no clear D. V was pared by 1 base and J by 0 bases, with 11 bases between. CDR3 size: 16 residues. Looked up from germline, CDR1 is KGHSH and CDR2 is LQKENI. In DNA form, the CDR3 reads TGTGCCAGCTCACCACTGAGCCAATCTAGCACAGATACGCAGTATTTT. It is translated as CASSPLSQSSTDTQYF.

V is TRBV5-6 and J is TRBJ2-5; 7 positions agree with TRBD2. The CDR3 covers 14 residues. Germline CDR1 SGHDT, CDR2 YYEEEE. J lost 3 bases, V lost 0 bases, and 2 bases had no gene match. The chain's CDR3 is CASSLGTREETQYF. The CDR3, as DNA: TGTGCCAGCAGCTTGGGGACTAGGGAAGAGACCCAGTACTTC.

This chain connects TRBV6-5 to TRBJ2-7; 9 bases are shared with TRBD1. With 9 bases clipped from V and 4 bases from J, the junction kept 7 bases outside the gene matches. Germline assignment: CDR1 MNHEY and CDR2 SVGAGI. This CDR3 region has 13 residues. CDR3 coding DNA: TGTGCCAGTAAACAGGGGGCTATGTACGAGCAGTACTTC. It yields the protein CASKQGAMYEQYF.

This clone was seen a single time. The CDR3 reads CASSQVTTGQYEQYF. CDR3 DNA sequence: TGCGCCAGCAGCCAAGTGACAACAGGGCAATACGAGCAGTACTTC. The gene calls are TRBV4-1 and TRBJ2-7; the D gene is possibly TRBD1 (6 bases). The ends were cut back, 1 base at V and 4 bases at J, with 14 bases in the middle. The CDR3 extends over 15 amino acids. Germline loops: CDR1 MGHRA, CDR2 YSYEKL.

The rearrangement uses TRBV11-2 and TRBJ1-1, with 9 bases matching TRBD1. The CDR3 spans 17 residues. Per the germline V gene, CDR1 is SGHAT and CDR2 is FQNNGV. J gave up 0 bases and V 2 bases, and 7 bases lay outside the gene matches. For the CDR3, the DNA is TGTGCCAGCAGCTTAACAGGGGGCCTCTGGATGAACACTGAAGCTTTCTTT. Its protein is CASSLTGGLWMNTEAFF.

The rearrangement uses TRBV12-5 and TRBJ1-3; D is undetermined. The V end lost 0 bases, the J end lost 4 bases, and 10 bases lay between the germline ends. This CDR3 is 15 amino acids long. CDR1 and CDR2 (germline): LGHNT, FRNRAP. The CDR3 is CASGLVRSVGNTIYF. The CDR3 coding sequence is TGTGCTAGTGGTTTGGTACGTTCAGTAGGAAACACCATATATTTT.

The rearrangement links TRBV5-6 to TRBJ2-1, with D possibly TRBD2 on 7 matching bases. This CDR3 has 14 residues. Germline values: CDR1 SGHDT, CDR2 YYEEEE. V lost 0 bases, J lost 6 bases, and 10 bases lay in between. The DNA of the CDR3 is TGTGCCAGCAGCTTGGCGGGGGGCCCCAATGAGCAGTTCTTC. Its protein is CASSLAGGPNEQFF.

The rearrangement joins TRBV27 to TRBJ2-5, with TRBD1 matching 8 bases. The J call may be faulty, since TRBJ2-7 better matches the DNA end. This CDR3 is built from 15 residues. Germline loops: CDR1 MNHEY, CDR2 SMNVEV (reference sequence). CDR3 nucleotide sequence: TGTGCCAGCAGTGTAACAGGGGGTAGCTCCTACGAGCAGTACTTC. Translating gives CASSVTGGSSYEQYF.